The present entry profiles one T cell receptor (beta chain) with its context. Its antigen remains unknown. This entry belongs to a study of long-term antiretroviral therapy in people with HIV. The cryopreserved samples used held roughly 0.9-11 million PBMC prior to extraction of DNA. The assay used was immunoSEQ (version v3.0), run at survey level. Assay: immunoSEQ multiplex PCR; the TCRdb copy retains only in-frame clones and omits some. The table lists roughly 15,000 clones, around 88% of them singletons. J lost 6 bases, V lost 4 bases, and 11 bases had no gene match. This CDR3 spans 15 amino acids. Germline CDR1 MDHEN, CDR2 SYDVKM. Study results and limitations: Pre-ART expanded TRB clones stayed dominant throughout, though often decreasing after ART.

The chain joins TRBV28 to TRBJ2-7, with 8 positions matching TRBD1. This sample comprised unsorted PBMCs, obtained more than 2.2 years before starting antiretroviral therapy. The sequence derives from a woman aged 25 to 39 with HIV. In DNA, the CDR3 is TGTGCCAGCAGTTCCGCAGAGGGACAGGCCAGCGAGCAGTACTTC. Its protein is CASSSAEGQASEQYF. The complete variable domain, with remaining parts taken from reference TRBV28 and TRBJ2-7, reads DVKVTQSSRYLVKRTGEKVFLECVQDMDHENMFWYRQDPGLGLRLIYFSYDVKMKEKGDIPEGYSVSREKKERFSLILESASTNQTSMYLCASSSAEGQASEQYFGPGTRLTVT.